This TCR beta chain was recorded in a study of T cell clonality in common variable immunodeficiency. Generated by immunoSEQ multiplex PCR, the TCRdb table keeps only in-frame clones and is missing some. Listed for the sample are fewer than 65,000 clones, none seen a single time. Both groups were predominantly of Caucasian heritage. General observations from the study: CVID subjects showed higher TCRbeta clonality than healthy controls. Compared with controls, CVID subjects had fewer shared TCRbeta clones.

This clone was counted many times. Its antigen remains unidentified. Material for sequencing was peripheral blood mononuclear cells. The sequence came from a person between 18 and 70 years old in good health.

The part of the CDR3 DNA that was read is TGCAGTGCGCGGACTAGTTCGGATACG. It codes for CSARTSSDT. The full-length CDR3 reads as CSARTSSDTQYF. The chain carries TRBV20-1 and TRBJ2-3, with 7 bases matching TRBD2. The read falls 3 residues short of the CDR3 end, and the missing part is taken from the germline J gene. V was clipped by 6 bases and J by 6 bases; unmatched bases: 6. The CDR3 totals 12 residues. In germline, CDR1 is DFQATT, CDR2 SNEGSKA (reference sequence).